Presented here are 8 T cell receptor beta chains from one specimen sequenced in a study of T-cell reconstitution after alpha-beta-depleted transplantation in children listed by TCRdb under 2016. The library was obtained by PCR. These reads were obtained on an Illumina HiSeq 2500. Molecular barcoding was employed in the preparation of TCR libraries, with unique molecular identifiers being used to normalize TCRbeta repertoire quantification. The public sequencing data were trimmed at Q25 with fastp and processed into clonotypes with MiXCR by TCRdb, which kept only in-frame beta chains. All rows with the same CDR3 protein become a single entry with the most common DNA and genes. Within this sample are about 500,000 distinct CDR3 sequences, with roughly 33% of them counted one time only. Approximately 2.3% of the sample comes from the top ten. Sequenced here: PBMCs from the stem cell graft donor, sampled from the stem cell graft. The receptors were sampled from a human donor who donated a stem cell graft to a child with aplastic anemia.

This chain uses TRBV3-1 with TRBJ2-1; maybe TRBD2 (6 bases). This CDR3 has 16 residues. Trimming removed 1 base from V and 2 bases from J, with 12 bases in between. Germline CDR1 reads LGHDT; CDR2 reads YNNKEL (reference sequence). Here the CDR3 DNA reads TGTGCCAGCAGCCAAGCCGGGACTTTGACCTACAATGAGCAGTTCTTC. Translating it yields CASSQAGTLTYNEQFF.

The chain is built from TRBV11-2 and TRBJ2-4; D gene ambiguous. The V gene lost 0 bases and the J gene lost 3 bases, with 3 bases spanning the gap. Germline CDR1 is SGHAT and CDR2 is FQNNGV. CDR3 length: 13 residues. The CDR3 bases are TGTGCCAGCAGCTTAGATAACAAAAACATTCAGTACTTC. Its translation is CASSLDNKNIQYF.

The chain uses TRBV12-3 or TRBV12-4 and TRBJ2-1, with D tentatively TRBD2 (5 bases). CDR3 length: 13 amino acids. V lost 2 bases to trimming and J lost 10 bases, with 12 bases between them. The CDR3 sequence: CASSLYPQREQFF. Here the CDR3 DNA reads TGTGCCAGCAGTTTATACCCTCAGCGGGAGCAGTTCTTC.

The genes are TRBV9 and TRBJ1-1, with D uncertain. Germline V gives CDR1 SGDLS, CDR2 YYNGEE. The length of the CDR3 is 13 residues. The ends were cut back, 0 bases at V and 6 bases at J, with 9 bases in the middle. In nucleotides, the CDR3 is TGTGCCAGCAGCGTAGACACCGGGCCTGAAGCTTTCTTT. This gives the protein CASSVDTGPEAFF.

The rearrangement joins TRBV7-9 to TRBJ2-1; perhaps TRBD2 as D (6 bases). Germline-derived CDR1 and CDR2 are SEHNR and FQNEAQ (reference sequence). Trimming pared 0 bases from V and 4 bases from J, leaving 13 bases between. The CDR3 contains 16 residues. CDR3 sequence: CASSLAATRVYNEQFF. The CDR3 DNA reads as TGTGCCAGCAGCTTAGCTGCGACTAGAGTATACAATGAGCAGTTCTTC.

This chain connects TRBV28 to TRBJ2-5, with TRBD2 matching 13 bases. The J segment lost 4 bases and the V segment lost 5 bases, leaving 13 bases of the junction unmatched. CDR3 length: 18 residues. CDR1 and CDR2 from the germline V gene are MDHEN and SYDVKM. Here the CDR3 reads CASSPGTSGTRGRETQYF. CDR3 coding DNA: TGTGCCAGCAGTCCCGGGACTAGCGGGACTCGAGGGCGAGAGACCCAGTACTTC.

This clonotype was counted only a few times. The J gene is TRBJ1-2, the V gene TRBV4-1; 9 bases map to TRBD1. This CDR3 is built from 18 residues. The V and J ends lost 4 bases and 4 bases, in that order; junction bases with no gene match: 16. In germline, CDR1 is MGHRA, CDR2 YSYEKL. As DNA, the CDR3 is TGCGCCAGCAGCCCCGGGGACAGGGTTAACCCGGATCCCTATGGCTACACCTTC. Translation: CASSPGDRVNPDPYGYTF.

The V call is TRBV12-3 or TRBV12-4, the J call TRBJ2-7; no clear D. This CDR3 region has 14 residues. The V gene lost 7 bases and the J gene lost 3 bases, with 16 bases spanning the gap. CDR3 in amino acids: CASTIVDSCYEQYV. The CDR3 nucleotides are TGTGCCAGCACCATAGTGGATAGCTGCTACGAGCAGTACGTC.